This TCR beta chain was identified in a study of T cells in Graves' hyperthyroidism and ophthalmopathy. This clonotype was picked up one time. The CDR3 regions of TCR beta were amplified from RNA transcripts. Researchers ran a first-round RT-PCR on the TCR CDR3 using the HTBI primer set. TCRdb re-derived calls from the multiplex PCR reads in MiXCR, one entry per CDR3 protein. The sample shows under 400,000 distinct CDR3 sequences, about a sixth of them seen only once. Sequences were obtained from blood. The receptor was isolated from a woman between 35 and 50 years old with Graves' ophthalmopathy.

CDR3 amino acids: CATLMNTEAFF. The DNA of the CDR3 is TGTGCCACCCTCATGAACACTGAAGCTTTCTTT. The chain couples TRBV6-1 to TRBJ1-1; D unclear. CDR1 is MNHNS, CDR2 SASEGT, per germline. The CDR3 spans 11 residues. The ends were cut back, 10 bases at V and 0 bases at J, with 6 bases in the middle.